The rows below give T cell receptor beta chains drawn from one sample of a study of blood T cell repertoires in COVID-19. Sequenced by immunoSEQ multiplex PCR; TCRdb stores in-frame clones only, minus some. The data contain some 180,000 clones, more than 80% of them singletons. The sequenced sample was PBMCs or T cells enriched from blood (not recorded which). The receptors stem from a man aged 35-49 years who had recovered from COVID-19. CDR3s include the opening cysteine and the closing phenylalanine or tryptophan. The order of the fields is CDR3 protein, D gene, J gene, V gene. The D gene is left open where the match is weak.

CDR3aa: CASSLVGQQNEKLFF; d_gene: TRBD1; j_gene: TRBJ1-4; v_gene: TRBV28
CDR3aa: CASSGDSRLQPQHF; d_gene: TRBD1; j_gene: TRBJ1-5; v_gene: TRBV2
CDR3aa: CASSPRRTGRSGKLFF; d_gene: TRBD1; j_gene: TRBJ2-2; v_gene: TRBV7-2
CDR3aa: CASSLGGGPYYNEQFF; d_gene: .; j_gene: TRBJ2-1; v_gene: TRBV7-9
CDR3aa: CASSKEPPTGEQYF; d_gene: .; j_gene: TRBJ2-7; v_gene: TRBV7-9
CDR3aa: CSVGGRQGLAGVFRDTDTQYF; d_gene: TRBD2; j_gene: TRBJ2-3; v_gene: TRBV29-1
CDR3aa: CASSLGTAGGQETQYF; d_gene: TRBD2; j_gene: TRBJ2-5; v_gene: TRBV7-2
CDR3aa: CASSFSLRRDSDYGYTF; d_gene: .; j_gene: TRBJ1-2; v_gene: TRBV7-8
CDR3aa: CAWGPSRNTEAFF; d_gene: .; j_gene: TRBJ1-1; v_gene: TRBV30
CDR3aa: CASSVEGVKVDEQYF; d_gene: .; j_gene: TRBJ2-7; v_gene: TRBV9
CDR3aa: CASSFTGDEQYF; d_gene: TRBD1; j_gene: TRBJ2-7; v_gene: TRBV7-2
CDR3aa: CSAQTGVGSYEQYF; d_gene: .; j_gene: TRBJ2-7; v_gene: TRBV29-1
CDR3aa: CASSIEGLANEQFF; d_gene: TRBD2; j_gene: TRBJ2-1; v_gene: TRBV19
CDR3aa: CASSGPRQGPTYGYTF; d_gene: TRBD1; j_gene: TRBJ1-2; v_gene: TRBV19
CDR3aa: CASSQDRGSGNQPQHF; d_gene: .; j_gene: TRBJ1-5; v_gene: TRBV3-1/TRBV3-2
CDR3aa: CASSGHSGNTIYF; d_gene: .; j_gene: TRBJ1-3; v_gene: TRBV25-1
CDR3aa: CASSLSQVGNTEAFF; d_gene: .; j_gene: TRBJ1-1; v_gene: TRBV5-1
CDR3aa: CATSDLRRGGIETQYF; d_gene: TRBD2; j_gene: TRBJ2-5; v_gene: TRBV24-1
CDR3aa: CASSLGQGSYNEQFF; d_gene: .; j_gene: TRBJ2-1; v_gene: TRBV13
CDR3aa: CASSPEGLAVSEQYF; d_gene: TRBD2; j_gene: TRBJ2-7; v_gene: TRBV18
CDR3aa: CASSKTGGHQPQHF; d_gene: TRBD1; j_gene: TRBJ1-5; v_gene: TRBV7-8
CDR3aa: CAISERTADSNQPQHF; d_gene: .; j_gene: TRBJ1-5; v_gene: TRBV10-3
CDR3aa: CSVAYSGVNTEAFF; d_gene: .; j_gene: TRBJ1-1; v_gene: TRBV29-1
CDR3aa: CSVGQAGQPQHF; d_gene: TRBD1; j_gene: TRBJ1-5; v_gene: TRBV29-1
CDR3aa: CASSLGLEQFF; d_gene: .; j_gene: TRBJ2-1; v_gene: TRBV28
CDR3aa: CASSLAGIQETQYF; d_gene: .; j_gene: TRBJ2-5; v_gene: TRBV5-1
CDR3aa: CASAPGTQNNEKLFF; d_gene: .; j_gene: TRBJ1-4; v_gene: TRBV7-9
CDR3aa: CATQAGLAGAFNEQFF; d_gene: TRBD2; j_gene: TRBJ2-1; v_gene: TRBV2
CDR3aa: CASSLTGSSYNSPLHF; d_gene: .; j_gene: TRBJ1-6; v_gene: TRBV11-3
CDR3aa: CASSLLAGADDTQYF; d_gene: TRBD2; j_gene: TRBJ2-3; v_gene: TRBV7-3
CDR3aa: CSVGQNTEAFF; d_gene: .; j_gene: TRBJ1-1; v_gene: TRBV29-1
CDR3aa: CASSSAQSSYNEQFF; d_gene: .; j_gene: TRBJ2-1; v_gene: TRBV27
CDR3aa: CASSQVRGGMYGYTF; d_gene: .; j_gene: TRBJ1-2; v_gene: TRBV4-1
CDR3aa: CASSTGGSNSPLHF; d_gene: .; j_gene: TRBJ1-6; v_gene: TRBV19
CDR3aa: CASSSEVYNEQFF; d_gene: .; j_gene: TRBJ2-1; v_gene: TRBV4-1
CDR3aa: CASSVAAGGPTDTQYF; d_gene: TRBD2; j_gene: TRBJ2-3; v_gene: TRBV9